One and the same sample provided the 22 T cell receptor beta chains below, sequenced in a study of blood T cell repertoires in COVID-19. The table came from immunoSEQ multiplex PCR; TCRdb's copy has only in-frame clones and leaves some out. The data hold roughly 370,000 clones, with approximately 87% observed a single time. Specimen: PBMCs or T cells enriched from blood (not recorded which). The receptors come from a woman aged 50 to 60 who had recovered from COVID-19.

The chain joins TRBV10-2 to TRBJ1-5, with 8 positions matching TRBD1. CDR1 and CDR2 (germline): WSHSY, SAAADI. With V trimmed by 4 bases and J by 7 bases, 3 bases remained unmatched. The CDR3 is 13 amino acids. The CDR3 protein is CASSATGVQPQHF. CDR3 sequence (DNA): TGCGCCAGCAGTGCGACAGGGGTCCAGCCCCAGCATTTT.

This chain links TRBV3-1 (or the pseudogene TRBV3-2) with TRBJ1-1; 7 bases fit TRBD1. In germline, CDR1 is LGHDT, CDR2 YNNKEL (reference sequence). The CDR3 extends over 15 amino acids. The V and J ends lost 4 bases and 0 bases, in that order; junction bases with no gene match: 5. CDR3 sequence (DNA): TGTGCCAGCAGCCCGCCCGGGACAGTGAACACTGAAGCTTTCTTT. Translation: CASSPPGTVNTEAFF.

The chain recombines TRBV28 with TRBJ1-5; the D gene is possibly TRBD1 (5 bases). The germline gives CDR1 MDHEN, CDR2 SYDVKM. V lost 3 bases, J lost 6 bases, and 18 bases lay in between. This CDR3 has 16 residues. CDR3 bases: TGTGCCAGCAGTTTTCGGACCCGGGACGGGGGTCAGCCCCAGCATTTT. Encoded protein: CASSFRTRDGGQPQHF.

V is TRBV28 and J is TRBJ1-2; 10 bases agree with TRBD1. CDR1 and CDR2 from the germline V gene are MDHEN and SYDVKM. Trimming removed 5 bases from V and 5 bases from J; junction bases left unmatched: 11. This CDR3 has 16 amino acids. The CDR3 bases are TGTGCCAGCAGTCAGACCTTTGGACAGGGGGGATATGGCTACACCTTC. Protein product: CASSQTFGQGGYGYTF.

The CDR3 spells CASSEAYTDTQYF. CDR3 nucleotides: TGTGCCAGCAGTGAGGCATACACAGATACGCAGTATTTT. This chain connects TRBV2 to TRBJ2-3; D unclear. The CDR3 spans 13 residues. Germline V gene sequence: CDR1 SNHLY, CDR2 FYNNEI. Trimming removed 3 bases at V and 2 bases at J, with 6 bases between.

The chain joins TRBV28 to TRBJ1-6; D gene uncertain. Germline V gene lookup returns CDR1 MDHEN and CDR2 SYDVKM. The CDR3 runs to 16 residues. Trimming shortened V by 5 bases and J by 12 bases, and 23 bases separated the two germline ends. The CDR3 DNA is TGTGCCAGCAGTCTGTACCCGGCCAGCGCCGCTTTACCCCTCCACTTT. It specifies CASSLYPASAALPLHF.

The rearrangement uses TRBV25-1 and TRBJ2-5; 7 positions match TRBD1. This CDR3 has 16 amino acids. Per germline, CDR1 MGHDK and CDR2 SYGVNS. V was clipped by 2 bases and J by 2 bases; unmatched bases: 8. CDR3 sequence: CASSEKWGTAQETQYF. DNA for the CDR3: TGTGCCAGCAGTGAAAAATGGGGGACAGCACAAGAGACCCAGTACTTC. The variable domain in full, completed from reference TRBV25-1 and TRBJ2-5, reads EADIYQTPRYLVIGTGKKITLECSQTMGHDKMYWYQQDPGMELHLIHYSYGVNSTEKGDLSSESTVSRIRTEHFPLTLESARPSHTSQYLCASSEKWGTAQETQYFGPGTRLLVL.

The V gene is TRBV5-1, the J gene TRBJ1-5; D is unresolved. This CDR3 comprises 15 residues. Germline CDR1 is SGHRS and CDR2 is YFSETQ. The germline V and J ends were trimmed by 0 bases and 0 bases, with 7 bases remaining between them. The CDR3 region has the DNA TGCGCCAGCAGCTTGGAGGGAGATAGCAATCAGCCCCAGCATTTT. Its protein product is CASSLEGDSNQPQHF.

This sequence joins TRBV5-1 and TRBJ1-1, with TRBD1 matching over 12 bases. Germline-derived CDR1 and CDR2 are SGHRS and YFSETQ. The CDR3 contains 14 residues. Trimming took 7 bases from V and 5 from J; bases not matched to a gene: 6. The chain's CDR3 is CASRDRGPGTEAFF. Written as DNA, the CDR3 is TGCGCCAGCCGGGACAGGGGGCCGGGAACTGAAGCTTTCTTT.

This chain uses TRBV9 with TRBJ2-3; 9 bases align to TRBD2. CDR1 is SGDLS and CDR2 is YYNGEE in the germline V gene. The CDR3 loop spans 18 amino acids. Unmatched junction bases numbered 12, after V lost 4 bases and J lost 0 bases. In nucleotides, the CDR3 is TGTGCCAGCAGCAGCGGGAGCGGGGGGTCGACGAGCACAGATACGCAGTATTTT. This gives the protein CASSSGSGGSTSTDTQYF.

The V gene is TRBV2, the J gene TRBJ1-1; D gene unclear. This CDR3 is 11 amino acids long. The ends were cut back, 6 bases at V and 1 base at J, with 3 bases in the middle. The germline CDR1 and CDR2 sequences are SNHLY and FYNNEI. Here the CDR3 DNA reads TGTGCCAGCAGACAGAACACTGAAGCTTTCTTT. Translated: CASRQNTEAFF.

The gene calls are TRBV19 and TRBJ2-7, with a possible D match to TRBD2 (6 bases). This CDR3 spans 14 amino acids. Looked up from germline, CDR1 is LNHDA and CDR2 is SQIVND (reference sequence). Trimming removed 7 bases at V and 3 bases at J, with 16 bases between. The CDR3 region has the DNA TGTGCCAGTACCCCCGGTCGGGGGAACTACGAGCAGTACTTC. Translating gives CASTPGRGNYEQYF.

The chain has TRBV21-1 and TRBJ1-2; the table's D call, TRBD1, has no DNA check behind it. TRBV21-1 is assigned pseudogene status. The CDR3 is 16 residues long. CDR3 sequence reads: CASHSIKGGGNYGYTF. The CDR3 region has the DNA TGTGCCAGCCACTCAATAAAAGGGGGTGGTAACTATGGCTACACCTTC.

The CDR3 spells CASSQGTGRGYTF. CDR3 coding DNA: TGTGCCAGCAGCCAAGGGACAGGGCGAGGCTACACCTTC. The V gene is TRBV3-1 (or the pseudogene TRBV3-2), the J gene TRBJ1-2, with 8 bases aligning to TRBD1. V shed 1 base and J 8 bases; nucleotides not matched to a gene: 3. The CDR3 loop spans 13 amino acids. The germline gives CDR1 LGHDT, CDR2 YNNKEL (reference sequence).

The gene calls are TRBV13 and TRBJ2-1; the match to TRBD2 covers 10 bases. Germline loops: CDR1 PRHDT, CDR2 FYEKMQ (reference sequence). This CDR3 has 16 amino acids. With 4 bases clipped from V and 9 bases from J, the junction kept 12 bases outside the gene matches. The CDR3 region has the DNA TGTGCCAGCAGCTCCTTAAGCGGGGGGGCCTTAGGTGAGCAGTTCTTC. This codes for CASSSLSGGALGEQFF.

This chain uses TRBV7-6 with TRBJ1-4; D may be TRBD1 (6 bases). The CDR3 has 16 residues. The germline gives CDR1 SGHVS, CDR2 FNYEAQ. V lost 5 bases and J lost 7, with 20 bases in between. CDR3 loop: CASSQPSPGGPEKLFF. The CDR3 DNA reads as TGTGCCAGCAGCCAGCCGTCCCCGGGGGGCCCTGAAAAACTGTTTTTT.

The chain combines TRBV5-1 with TRBJ1-6; D is perhaps TRBD1 (6 bases). The CDR3 is 14 residues long. The germline V and J ends were trimmed by 0 bases and 5 bases, with 6 bases remaining between them. CDR1 SGHRS and CDR2 YFSETQ come from the germline V gene. The CDR3 sequence is CASSLGTDNSPLHF. The DNA for the CDR3 is TGCGCCAGCAGCTTGGGGACAGATAATTCACCCCTCCACTTT.

The chain links TRBV3-1 (or the pseudogene TRBV3-2) to TRBJ2-1, with a tentative D call TRBD2 (5 bases). In germline, CDR1 is LGHDT, CDR2 YNNKEL (reference sequence). The CDR3 spans 16 residues. V lost 3 bases and J 0 bases, leaving 12 bases between the germline ends. The CDR3 DNA reads as TGTGCCAGCAGCCACCGATCGGGGAGCTCCTACAATGAGCAGTTCTTC. It encodes CASSHRSGSSYNEQFF.

The chain employs TRBV6-5 and TRBJ1-1, with D unclear. V was trimmed by 6 bases and J by 5 bases, leaving 13 bases between them. This CDR3 has 13 amino acids. Germline V CDR1 and CDR2: MNHEY, SVGAGI. The CDR3 nucleotides are TGTGCCAGCAGCCCCGGACTACGAACTGAAGCTTTCTTT. This translates into CASSPGLRTEAFF.

The V call is TRBV6-5, the J call TRBJ1-2, with 8 bases lining up with TRBD1. The germline V gene has CDR1 MNHEY and CDR2 SVGAGI. Losses at the gene ends were 6 bases for V and 4 bases for J; bases not matched to a gene: 4. The CDR3 runs to 13 residues. The CDR3 reads CASRQGQVYGYTF. Written as DNA, the CDR3 is TGTGCCAGCAGACAGGGACAGGTCTATGGCTACACCTTC.

This clone has only one observation. The V gene is TRBV10-1, the J gene TRBJ1-2; D unclear. The CDR3 is 10 amino acids. V was shortened by 10 bases and J by 6 bases, with 9 bases between the two germline ends. Germline V gives CDR1 WNHNN, CDR2 SYGVQD (reference sequence). The CDR3 nucleotides read TGCGCCAAACCGGGAGATGGCTACACCTTC. It is translated as CAKPGDGYTF.

The rearrangement links TRBV5-1 to TRBJ2-5, with 7 bases fitting TRBD2. Germline trimming cut 4 bases from V and 2 bases from J; bases unmatched to any gene: 5. The CDR3 spans 14 residues. Germline values: CDR1 SGHRS, CDR2 YFSETQ. The DNA for the CDR3 is TGCGCCAGCAGCACCGGACTAGTACAAGAGACCCAGTACTTC. Translating gives CASSTGLVQETQYF.